Shown below are 20 T cell receptor beta chains from a single sample sequenced in a study of T-cell memory formation after mild COVID-19. TCRdb re-called the 5' RACE reads with MiXCR, one entry per CDR3 protein. Of hundreds of thousands of distinct CDR3 sequences listed, about 20% are singletons. The sample was PBMCs or a T cell subset sorted from them (not recorded which). Receptors originate from an adult woman who had mild COVID-19 (a few samples of this study predate the infection). Cell type and time point are not known.

This clonotype was seen a handful of times. V and J are TRBV29-1 and TRBJ2-1; 9 positions agree with TRBD2. With 4 bases clipped from V and 3 bases from J, the junction kept 4 bases outside the gene matches. The length of the CDR3 is 14 residues. CDR1 is SQVTM, CDR2 ANQGSEA, per germline. CDR3 residues: CSVGSGRIYNEQFF. The CDR3 DNA reads as TGCAGCGTTGGGAGCGGGAGGATCTACAATGAGCAGTTCTTC.

The chain recombines TRBV14 with TRBJ2-7; 8 bases are shared with TRBD1. Germline values: CDR1 SGHDN, CDR2 FVKESK. This CDR3 contains 15 residues. The J segment lost 5 bases and the V segment lost 4 bases, leaving 10 bases of the junction unmatched. Written as DNA, the CDR3 is TGTGCCAGCAGCCTACTCGGACAGGGTTGGAACGAGCAGTACTTC. Its translation: CASSLLGQGWNEQYF.

The chain has TRBV20-1 and TRBJ2-7; 7 nucleotides match TRBD2. This CDR3 has 15 residues. V shed 0 bases and J 3 bases; nucleotides not matched to a gene: 8. Germline assignment: CDR1 DFQATT and CDR2 SNEGSKA (reference sequence). CDR3 protein: CSARDPKRGGYEQYF. The CDR3 coding sequence is TGCAGTGCTAGAGATCCGAAGCGGGGCGGCTACGAGCAGTACTTC.

The gene calls are TRBV27 and TRBJ2-3, with D unclear. Germline V CDR1 and CDR2: MNHEY, SMNVEV (reference sequence). This CDR3 is built from 14 residues. Trimming pared 3 bases from V and 2 bases from J, leaving 9 bases between. DNA of the CDR3: TGTGCCAGCAGTTTTGGGGTTGTCACAGATACGCAGTATTTT. This encodes CASSFGVVTDTQYF.

V gene TRBV28 combines with J gene TRBJ2-7; tentatively, D is TRBD1 (6 bases). Trimming pared 7 bases from V and 1 base from J, leaving 17 bases between. CDR1 and CDR2 from the germline V gene are MDHEN and SYDVKM. This CDR3 has 15 amino acids. The CDR3 sequence is CASTRPTGRSYEQYF. The CDR3 DNA sequence: TGTGCCAGCACCCGCCCGACAGGCCGGTCCTACGAGCAGTACTTC.

This clonotype was observed a few times. This chain joins TRBV20-1 and TRBJ2-2; D is undetermined. CDR3 length: 13 amino acids. CDR1 is DFQATT, CDR2 SNEGSKA, per germline (reference sequence). V lost 6 bases to trimming and J lost 3 bases, with 11 bases between them. The DNA for the CDR3 is TGCAGTGCCCAGAAGGTTGACACCGGGGAGCTGTTTTTT. It yields the protein CSAQKVDTGELFF.

The chain joins TRBV20-1 to TRBJ1-1; D remains unclear. From germline, CDR1 is DFQATT and CDR2 SNEGSKA (reference sequence). Trimming removed 2 bases from V and 3 bases from J, with 7 bases in between. The CDR3 contains 12 residues. CDR3 DNA sequence: TGCAGTGCTAGAAGTGGGGACACTGAAGCTTTCTTT. Amino acids: CSARSGDTEAFF.

The sample holds a few counts of this clonotype. The rearrangement joins TRBV11-3 to TRBJ2-2; D possibly corresponds to TRBD1 (6 bases). V gave up 3 bases and J gave up 6 bases, with 8 bases separating them. Germline CDR1 and CDR2: SGHNT and YENEEA. There are 13 residues in the CDR3. CDR3 protein: CASSFEGAGELFF. CDR3 DNA sequence: TGTGCCAGCAGCTTTGAGGGGGCCGGGGAGCTGTTTTTT.

The chain couples TRBV30 to TRBJ1-3; D unclear. This CDR3 region has 16 residues. Germline CDR1 reads GTSNPN; CDR2 reads SVGIG (reference sequence). V lost 2 bases and J 0 bases, leaving 14 bases between the germline ends. The CDR3 protein is CAWSPSLLSSGNTIYF. In DNA, the CDR3 is TGTGCCTGGAGTCCGAGTCTTCTTAGCTCTGGAAACACCATATATTTT.

The V call is TRBV5-4, the J call TRBJ2-7; 7 bases match TRBD1. Germline CDR1 is SGHNT and CDR2 is YYREEE (reference sequence). This CDR3 has 14 amino acids. V shed 3 bases, J shed 4 bases, and the junction held 7 bases outside the gene matches. CDR3 DNA sequence: TGTGCCAGCAGCTCTACCGGGACAGAGTACGAGCAGTACTTC. Protein sequence: CASSSTGTEYEQYF.

The chain uses TRBV29-1 and TRBJ1-1; the D gene is possibly TRBD1 (5 bases). V dropped 3 bases and J dropped 4 bases, with 15 bases sitting between them. The germline gives CDR1 SQVTM, CDR2 ANQGSEA. The CDR3 covers 14 residues. CDR3 in amino acids: CSVDVSGGSTEAFF. CDR3 nucleotides: TGCAGCGTTGACGTTTCCGGGGGAAGCACTGAAGCTTTCTTT.

In its sample, this clonotype was seen a few times. The chain couples TRBV25-1 to TRBJ2-3; D might be TRBD1 or TRBD2, each matching 5 bases. CDR1 MGHDK and CDR2 SYGVNS come from the germline V gene. The CDR3 length is 19 residues. With 1 base removed from V and 2 bases from J, the gap between germline ends came to 22 bases. The CDR3 spells CASSEWGIRPRTYTDTQYF. As DNA, the CDR3 is TGTGCCAGCAGTGAATGGGGGATACGGCCCCGAACTTACACAGATACGCAGTATTTT.

This chain links TRBV12-3 or TRBV12-4 with TRBJ2-1; 8 bases line up with TRBD2. V lost 5 bases to trimming and J lost 9 bases; unmatched junction nucleotides: 6. The length of the CDR3 is 13 residues. CDR3 sequence reads: CASSQRERSEQFF. As DNA, the CDR3 is TGTGCCAGCAGTCAGCGGGAGCGAAGTGAGCAGTTCTTC.

This clonotype was seen a few times. The rearrangement joins TRBV28 to TRBJ1-2, with TRBD1 identical over 7 bases. Trimming removed 8 bases from V and 8 bases from J; junction bases left unmatched: 11. The length of the CDR3 is 13 residues. The germline gives CDR1 MDHEN, CDR2 SYDVKM. CDR3 in DNA: TGTGCCAGCCGGGACAGCTTATTAGTGGGCTACACCTTC. Amino acid sequence: CASRDSLLVGYTF.

The chain is built from TRBV6-4 and TRBJ2-3, with D hard to call. V shed 4 bases and J shed 0 bases, with 8 bases lying between them. This CDR3 has 14 residues. Germline V gives CDR1 MRHNA, CDR2 SNTAGT. CDR3 coding DNA: TGTGCCAGCAGTGGGGATCCTAGCACAGATACGCAGTATTTT. Its protein product is CASSGDPSTDTQYF.

This clonotype was recorded a few times. J is TRBJ2-7 and V is TRBV27; D ambiguous. The CDR3 is made up of 13 amino acids. CDR1 is MNHEY and CDR2 is SMNVEV in the germline V gene (reference sequence). The V and J ends lost 5 bases and 6 bases respectively, with 14 bases between them. In DNA form, the CDR3 reads TGTGCCAGCAGTAGGATGGGGATCGGCGAGCAGTACTTC. This gives the protein CASSRMGIGEQYF.

V is TRBV5-1 and J is TRBJ2-7; TRBD1 might be the D (6 bases). CDR3 length: 15 amino acids. V was cut by 0 bases and J by 4 bases, with 14 bases left in between. From germline, CDR1 is SGHRS and CDR2 YFSETQ. The CDR3 reads CASSLGAGAGYEQYF. For the CDR3, the DNA is TGCGCCAGCAGCTTGGGGGCAGGGGCAGGGTACGAGCAGTACTTC.

This clonotype has a handful of counts. V is TRBV6-5 and J is TRBJ1-1, with D possibly being TRBD1 (5 bases). Germline V gene sequence: CDR1 MNHEY, CDR2 SVGAGI. V was shortened by 8 bases and J by 3 bases, with 16 bases between the two germline ends. This CDR3 region has 14 residues. Here the CDR3 reads CASLLRGLHTEAFF. The DNA of the CDR3 is TGTGCCAGCCTTCTAAGGGGTTTACACACTGAAGCTTTCTTT.

This chain connects TRBV5-6 to TRBJ1-1; the match to TRBD1 covers 9 bases. Germline assignment: CDR1 SGHDT and CDR2 YYEEEE. Trimming took 4 bases from V and 5 from J; bases not matched to a gene: 9. The CDR3 consists of 15 residues. The CDR3 sequence is CASSGTGLVYTEAFF. The CDR3 DNA follows: TGTGCCAGCAGCGGGACAGGGTTGGTCTATACTGAAGCTTTCTTT.

This chain uses TRBV27 with TRBJ1-5; the D is unclear. Trimming took 4 bases from V and 6 from J, leaving 7 bases between them. The germline V gene has CDR1 MNHEY and CDR2 SMNVEV (reference sequence). The CDR3 has 12 residues. The CDR3 reads CASSSLGQPQHF. CDR3 nucleotides: TGTGCCAGCAGTTCGCTAGGTCAGCCCCAGCATTTT.